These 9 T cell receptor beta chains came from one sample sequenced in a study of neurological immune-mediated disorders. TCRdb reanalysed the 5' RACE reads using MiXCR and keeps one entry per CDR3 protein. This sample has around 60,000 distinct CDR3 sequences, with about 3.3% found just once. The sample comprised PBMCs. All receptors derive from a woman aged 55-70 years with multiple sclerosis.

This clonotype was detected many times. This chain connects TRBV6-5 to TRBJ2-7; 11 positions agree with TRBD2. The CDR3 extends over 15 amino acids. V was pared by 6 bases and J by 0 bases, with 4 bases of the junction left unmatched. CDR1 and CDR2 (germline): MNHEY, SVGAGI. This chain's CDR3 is CASSRGTSGSYEQYF. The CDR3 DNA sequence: TGTGCCAGCAGCCGCGGGACTAGCGGCTCCTACGAGCAGTACTTC.

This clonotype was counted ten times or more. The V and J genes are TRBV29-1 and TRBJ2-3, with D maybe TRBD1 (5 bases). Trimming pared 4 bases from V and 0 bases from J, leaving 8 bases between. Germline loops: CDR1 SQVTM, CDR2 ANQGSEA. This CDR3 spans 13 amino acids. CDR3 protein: CSVAGWSTDTQYF. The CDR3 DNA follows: TGCAGCGTTGCAGGGTGGAGCACAGATACGCAGTATTTT.

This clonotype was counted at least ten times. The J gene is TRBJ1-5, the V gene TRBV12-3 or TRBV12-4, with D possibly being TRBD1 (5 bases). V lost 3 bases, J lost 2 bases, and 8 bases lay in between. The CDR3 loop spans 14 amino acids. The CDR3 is CASSFLGGNQPQHF. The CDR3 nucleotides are TGTGCCAGCAGTTTTCTAGGGGGCAATCAGCCCCAGCATTTT.

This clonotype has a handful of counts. CDR3 region: CATKPLAGGSSGANVLTF. The CDR3 coding sequence is TGTGCCACCAAACCATTAGCGGGGGGGTCCTCTGGGGCCAACGTCCTGACTTTC. V gene TRBV10-3 combines with J gene TRBJ2-6; 11 bases fit TRBD2. CDR1 and CDR2 (germline): ENHRY, SYGVKD. V trimming: 10 bases; J trimming: 0 bases; junction bases outside the gene matches: 11. The CDR3 is 18 amino acids.

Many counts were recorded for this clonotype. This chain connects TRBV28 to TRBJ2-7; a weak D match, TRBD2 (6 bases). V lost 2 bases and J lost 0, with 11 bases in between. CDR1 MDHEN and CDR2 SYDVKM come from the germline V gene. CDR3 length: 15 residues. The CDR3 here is CASSLPSANSYEQYF. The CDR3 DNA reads TGTGCCAGCAGTTTACCTAGCGCCAACTCCTACGAGCAGTACTTC.

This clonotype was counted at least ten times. The CDR3 DNA follows: TGCAGTGCTAGATGGGCTAGCGGCACAGATACGCAGTATTTT. It codes for CSARWASGTDTQYF. This chain uses TRBV20-1 with TRBJ2-3; a weak D match, TRBD2 (6 bases). This CDR3 is built from 14 residues. Germline V CDR1 and CDR2: DFQATT, SNEGSKA (reference sequence). Trimming removed 2 bases at V and 1 base at J, with 10 bases between.

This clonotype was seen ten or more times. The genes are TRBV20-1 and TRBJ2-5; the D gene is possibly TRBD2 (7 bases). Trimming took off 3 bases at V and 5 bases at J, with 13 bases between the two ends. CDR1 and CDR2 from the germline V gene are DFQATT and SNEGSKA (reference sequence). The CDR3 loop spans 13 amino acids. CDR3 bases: TGCAGTGCTAGCGGGGGGCCAGGGGAGACCCAGTACTTC. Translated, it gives CSASGGPGETQYF.

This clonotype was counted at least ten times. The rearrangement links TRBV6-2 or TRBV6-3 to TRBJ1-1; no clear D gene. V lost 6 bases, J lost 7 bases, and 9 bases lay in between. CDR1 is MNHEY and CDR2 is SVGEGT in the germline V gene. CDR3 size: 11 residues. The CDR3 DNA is TGTGCCAGCAGGACGAGGGTTGAAGCTTTCTTT. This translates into CASRTRVEAFF.

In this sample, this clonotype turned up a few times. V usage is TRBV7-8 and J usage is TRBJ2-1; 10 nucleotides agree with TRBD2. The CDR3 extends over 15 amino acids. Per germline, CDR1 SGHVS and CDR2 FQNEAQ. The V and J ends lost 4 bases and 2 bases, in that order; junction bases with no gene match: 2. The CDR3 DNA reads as TGTGCCAGCAGCTCGAGCGGGGGGGCCTACAATGAGCAGTTCTTC. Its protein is CASSSSGGAYNEQFF.